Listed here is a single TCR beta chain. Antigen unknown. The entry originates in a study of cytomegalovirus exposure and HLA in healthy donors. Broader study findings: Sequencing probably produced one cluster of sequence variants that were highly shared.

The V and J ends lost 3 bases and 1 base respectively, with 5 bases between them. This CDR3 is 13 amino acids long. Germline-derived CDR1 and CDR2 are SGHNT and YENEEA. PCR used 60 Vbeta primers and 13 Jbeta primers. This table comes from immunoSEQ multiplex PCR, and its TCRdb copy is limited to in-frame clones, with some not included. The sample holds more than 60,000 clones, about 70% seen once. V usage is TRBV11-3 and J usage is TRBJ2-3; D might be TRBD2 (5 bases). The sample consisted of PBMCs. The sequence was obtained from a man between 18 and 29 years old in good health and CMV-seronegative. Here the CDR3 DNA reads TGTGCCAGCAGCTTCGGGGGCACAGATACGCAGTATTTT. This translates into CASSFGGTDTQYF.